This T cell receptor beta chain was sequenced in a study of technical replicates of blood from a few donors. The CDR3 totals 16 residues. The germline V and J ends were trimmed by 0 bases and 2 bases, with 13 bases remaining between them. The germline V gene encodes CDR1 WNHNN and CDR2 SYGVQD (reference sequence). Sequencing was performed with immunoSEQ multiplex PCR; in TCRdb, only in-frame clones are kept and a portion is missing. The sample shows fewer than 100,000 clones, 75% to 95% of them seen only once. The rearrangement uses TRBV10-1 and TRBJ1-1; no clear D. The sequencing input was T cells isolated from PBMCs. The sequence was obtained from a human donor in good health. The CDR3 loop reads CASSESSRFPNTEAFF. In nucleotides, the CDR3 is TGCGCCAGCAGTGAGTCGTCCCGGTTCCCCAACACTGAAGCTTTCTTT.